These 20 T cell receptor beta chains were all obtained from the same sample, sequenced in a study of T cell repertoires in cytomegalovirus infection. TCRdb reprocessed the reads with MiXCR, giving one entry per CDR3 protein. The sample records fewer than 200,000 distinct CDR3 sequences, roughly 19% being singletons. The sequenced sample was PBMCs. The receptors here all came from a human donor in good health (CMV status not recorded). Some clones in this sample may be carry-over from other donors' samples.

The chain recombines TRBV7-6 with TRBJ1-1, with D maybe TRBD1 (5 bases). The CDR3 is 15 residues long. Germline lookup yields CDR1 SGHVS and CDR2 FNYEAQ. V lost 0 bases to trimming and J lost 0 bases, with 8 bases between them. CDR3 nucleotides: TGTGCCAGCAGCTTAGCTATAGGGGTGAACACTGAAGCTTTCTTT. This codes for CASSLAIGVNTEAFF.

The chain couples TRBV7-2 to TRBJ2-7; 7 nucleotides align to TRBD1. This CDR3 has 15 residues. V shed 3 bases and J 1 base; nucleotides not matched to a gene: 6. Germline CDR1 reads SGHTA; CDR2 reads FQGNSA. Here the CDR3 reads CASSFDRVPSYEQYF. As DNA, the CDR3 is TGTGCCAGCAGCTTCGACAGGGTCCCTTCCTACGAGCAGTACTTC.

This clonotype has just a few counts. The CDR3, as DNA: TGTGCCAGCAGTCCGACGCAGGACTCTGGAAACACCATATATTTT. Translation: CASSPTQDSGNTIYF. The V gene is TRBV6-1, the J gene TRBJ1-3; no reliable D call. Trimming stripped 5 bases from V and 0 bases from J, with 11 bases between. The CDR3 length is 15 residues. Germline assignment: CDR1 MNHNS and CDR2 SASEGT.

The chain is built from TRBV28 and TRBJ2-1, with TRBD2 matching 7 bases. The germline gives CDR1 MDHEN, CDR2 SYDVKM. J was trimmed by 3 bases and V by 6 bases; bases with no gene match: 5. This CDR3 is 14 amino acids long. The CDR3 reads CASRERGDYNEQFF. The CDR3 DNA reads TGTGCCAGCAGGGAGCGGGGAGACTACAATGAGCAGTTCTTC.

This clonotype was found a few times. The chain uses TRBV9 and TRBJ2-1; D is perhaps TRBD1 or TRBD2 (6 bases each). Trimming took off 0 bases at V and 2 bases at J, with 9 bases between the two ends. CDR3 length: 15 amino acids. Germline V gene lookup returns CDR1 SGDLS and CDR2 YYNGEE. CDR3 sequence (DNA): TGTGCCAGCAGCGTAGAGGGGGGAACCTACAATGAGCAGTTCTTC. Its translation is CASSVEGGTYNEQFF.

V usage is TRBV19 and J usage is TRBJ2-7; TRBD2 matches at 8 bases. J was trimmed by 7 bases and V by 7 bases; bases with no gene match: 15. CDR3 length equals 15 residues. Per germline, CDR1 LNHDA and CDR2 SQIVND (reference sequence). The DNA for the CDR3 is TGTGCCAGTACCATCGGGGGGGTGGGAGTACGTGAGCAGTACTTC. As protein: CASTIGGVGVREQYF.

At least ten counts were recorded for this clonotype. The V gene is TRBV7-2, the J gene TRBJ2-7; D may be TRBD1 (5 bases). From germline, CDR1 is SGHTA and CDR2 FQGNSA. The CDR3 sequence is 12 residues long. The V end was cut by 5 bases, the J end by 9 bases, with 14 bases between. CDR3 loop: CASSPQGYRQYF. The CDR3 DNA is TGTGCCAGCAGCCCTCAGGGTTATCGGCAGTACTTC.

This clonotype was seen at least ten times. The rearrangement joins TRBV7-3 to TRBJ2-3; 7 nucleotides match TRBD2. The germline V gene has CDR1 SGHTA and CDR2 FQGTGA. Trimming took 2 bases from V and 4 from J; bases not matched to a gene: 3. The CDR3 is made up of 14 amino acids. For the CDR3, the DNA is TGTGCCAGCAGCTTATCTGGGGGGGCAGATACGCAGTATTTT. This translates into CASSLSGGADTQYF.

This clonotype was detected ten times or more. In nucleotides, the CDR3 is TGCAGTGCTAAATCGTTCGAGACAGCCCAATCCCGGAACACTGAAGCTTTCTTT. Amino acids: CSAKSFETAQSRNTEAFF. This chain links TRBV20-1 with TRBJ1-1; D is possibly TRBD1 (5 bases). This CDR3 spans 18 amino acids. Germline values: CDR1 DFQATT, CDR2 SNEGSKA (reference sequence). V shed 4 bases and J shed 1 base, with 25 bases lying between them.

This clonotype was observed a handful of times. The CDR3 loop is CAISRLAGASNEQFF. CDR3 sequence (DNA): TGTGCCATCAGCCGACTAGCGGGAGCATCCAATGAGCAGTTCTTC. This chain uses TRBV10-3 with TRBJ2-1, with 12 bases fitting TRBD2. Looked up from germline, CDR1 is ENHRY and CDR2 is SYGVKD. Germline trimming cut 6 bases from V and 6 bases from J; bases unmatched to any gene: 6. This CDR3 comprises 15 residues.

This clonotype was found a few times. The rearrangement links TRBV6-5 to TRBJ2-5; 7 bases agree with TRBD1. The V gene end was trimmed by 2 bases and the J gene end by 6 bases; junction bases not matched to a gene: 6. CDR1 and CDR2 from the germline V gene are MNHEY and SVGAGI. The CDR3 length is 14 residues. For the CDR3, the DNA is TGTGCCAGCAGTTACCTCCGGGACAGAAAGACCCAGTACTTC. Translated, it gives CASSYLRDRKTQYF.

V usage is TRBV14 and J usage is TRBJ2-5; D may be TRBD2 (5 bases). This CDR3 region has 15 residues. Germline CDR1 SGHDN, CDR2 FVKESK. The germline V and J ends were trimmed by 0 bases and 5 bases, with 13 bases remaining between them. Here the CDR3 reads CASSQDLGRGETQYF. The CDR3 bases are TGTGCCAGCAGCCAAGACCTGGGCAGAGGGGAGACCCAGTACTTC. Full variable domain (rest looked up from reference TRBV14 and TRBJ2-5): EAGVTQFPSHSVIEKGQTVTLRCDPISGHDNLYWYRRVMGKEIKFLLHFVKESKQDESGMPNNRFLAERTGGTYSTLKVQPAELEDSGVYFCASSQDLGRGETQYFGPGTRLLVL.

CDR3 amino acids: CSVEWGGYGYTF. In DNA, the CDR3 is TGCAGCGTTGAGTGGGGAGGCTATGGCTACACCTTC. The chain couples TRBV29-1 to TRBJ1-2; D is ambiguous. In germline, CDR1 is SQVTM, CDR2 ANQGSEA. CDR3 length: 12 amino acids. Trimming removed 3 bases at V and 4 bases at J, with 9 bases between.

This clonotype showed up many times. V gene TRBV5-1 combines with J gene TRBJ2-6; D could derive from TRBD1 or TRBD2 (6 bases each). Germline V gene lookup returns CDR1 SGHRS and CDR2 YFSETQ. The CDR3 contains 17 residues. V was shortened by 0 bases and J by 2 bases, with 12 bases between the two germline ends. DNA for the CDR3: TGCGCCAGCAGCTTGGGGGGGGCGCAAACTGGGGCCAACGTCCTGACTTTC. Its translation is CASSLGGAQTGANVLTF.

This clonotype showed up just a few times. The chain employs TRBV19 and TRBJ1-2; tentative D call: TRBD1 (6 bases). CDR1 is LNHDA, CDR2 SQIVND, per germline (reference sequence). CDR3 length: 14 residues. Deletions cut 7 bases from V and 8 bases from J, with 20 bases between. This chain's CDR3 is CASTPTGGSRGYTF. The CDR3 coding sequence is TGTGCCAGTACTCCGACAGGAGGGAGTAGAGGCTACACCTTC.

The genes are TRBV6-8 and TRBJ2-7; D remains ambiguous. CDR3 length: 13 amino acids. The ends were cut back, 0 bases at V and 2 bases at J, with 5 bases in the middle. Looked up from germline, CDR1 is MNHGY and CDR2 is SAAAGT. The CDR3 DNA is TGTGCCAGCAGTTACTCAGACGCCTACGAGCAGTACTTC. Amino acid sequence: CASSYSDAYEQYF.

This clonotype appeared many times. This chain links TRBV7-3 with TRBJ1-1; TRBD1 agrees at 10 bases. CDR1 is SGHTA, CDR2 FQGTGA, per germline. Unmatched junction bases numbered 8, after V lost 3 bases and J lost 7 bases. The CDR3 is 15 residues long. The CDR3 bases are TGTGCCAGCAGCTTGTGGGGACAGGGGATTGGTGAAGCTTTCTTT. Protein: CASSLWGQGIGEAFF.

The chain couples TRBV7-2 to TRBJ2-5; no definite D call. Trimming left V 4 bases short and J 5 bases short, with 5 bases between. This CDR3 region has 11 residues. Germline values: CDR1 SGHTA, CDR2 FQGNSA. CDR3 sequence (DNA): TGTGCCAGCAGCTCCAAGGAGACCCAGTACTTC. This translates into CASSSKETQYF.

This clonotype was detected a few times. J is TRBJ1-5 and V is TRBV29-1; D call uncertain. The CDR3 has 13 residues. V was cut by 3 bases and J by 6 bases, with 12 bases left in between. Germline lookup yields CDR1 SQVTM and CDR2 ANQGSEA. CDR3 loop: CSVEGGPGQPQHF. For the CDR3, the DNA is TGCAGCGTTGAGGGCGGGCCCGGTCAGCCCCAGCATTTT.

The gene calls are TRBV6-4 and TRBJ2-1, with D hard to call. Trimming pared 2 bases from V and 2 bases from J, leaving 7 bases between. Per the germline V gene, CDR1 is MRHNA and CDR2 is SNTAGT. The CDR3 spans 14 residues. In DNA form, the CDR3 reads TGTGCCAGCAGTGACGGCGGCCCCTACAATGAGCAGTTCTTC. It codes for CASSDGGPYNEQFF.